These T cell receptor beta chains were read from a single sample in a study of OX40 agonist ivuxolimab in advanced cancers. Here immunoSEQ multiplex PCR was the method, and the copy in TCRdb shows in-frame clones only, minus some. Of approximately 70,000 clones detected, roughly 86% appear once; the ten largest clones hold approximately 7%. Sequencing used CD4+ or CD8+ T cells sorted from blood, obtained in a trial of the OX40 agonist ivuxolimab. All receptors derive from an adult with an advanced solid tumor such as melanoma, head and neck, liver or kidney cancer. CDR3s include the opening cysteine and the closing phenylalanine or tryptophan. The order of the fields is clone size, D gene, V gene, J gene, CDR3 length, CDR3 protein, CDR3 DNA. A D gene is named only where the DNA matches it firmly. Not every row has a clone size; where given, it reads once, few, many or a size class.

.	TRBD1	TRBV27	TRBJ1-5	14	CASSPTGQHQPQHF	TGTGCCAGCAGTCCAACGGGACAGCATCAGCCCCAGCATTTT
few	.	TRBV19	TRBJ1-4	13	CASSQQLNEKLFF	TGTGCCAGTAGTCAGCAGCTTAATGAAAAACTGTTTTTT
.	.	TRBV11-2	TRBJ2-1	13	CASSLARGNEQFF	TGTGCCAGCAGCTTAGCCAGGGGCAATGAGCAGTTCTTC
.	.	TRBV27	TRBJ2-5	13	CASSWSGRETQYF	TGTGCCAGCAGTTGGAGTGGGAGGGAGACCCAGTACTTC
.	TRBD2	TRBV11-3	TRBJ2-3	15	CASSLRVGGIDTQYF	TGTGCCAGCAGCTTAAGGGTGGGAGGGATAGATACGCAGTATTTT
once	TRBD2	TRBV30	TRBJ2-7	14	CAWSVLGGSSEQYF	TGTGCCTGGAGTGTACTCGGGGGGAGCTCCGAGCAGTACTTC
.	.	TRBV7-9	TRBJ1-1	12	CASSSDGVKAFF	TGTGCCAGCAGCTCGGACGGCGTTAAGGCTTTCTTT
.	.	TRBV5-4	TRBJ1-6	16	CASSPPGRSRNSPLHF	TGTGCCAGCAGCCCGCCAGGGCGGTCGCGAAATTCACCCCTCCACTTT
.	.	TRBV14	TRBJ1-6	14	CASSQDGRHSPLHF	TGTGCCAGCAGCCAGGATGGGCGACATTCACCCCTCCACTTT
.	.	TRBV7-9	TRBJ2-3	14	CASSYPGRTDTQYF	TGTGCCAGCAGCTATCCGGGACGGACAGATACGCAGTATTTT
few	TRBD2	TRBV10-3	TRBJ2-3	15	CAISYRSGGTDTQYF	TGTGCCATCAGCTACCGCAGCGGGGGTACAGATACGCAGTATTTT
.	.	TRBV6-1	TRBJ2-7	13	CASSGQATYEQYF	TGTGCCAGCAGTGGACAGGCCACCTACGAGCAGTACTTC
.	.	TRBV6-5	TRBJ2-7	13	CASSFRGRHEQYF	TGTGCCAGCAGCTTCAGGGGGAGGCACGAGCAGTACTTC
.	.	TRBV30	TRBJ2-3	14	CAWSASTRTDTQYF	TGTGCCTGGAGTGCCTCGACTAGAACAGATACGCAGTATTTT
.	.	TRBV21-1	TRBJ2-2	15	CASSKALKDTGELFF	TGTGCCAGCAGCAAAGCGCTGAAAGACACCGGGGAGCTGTTTTTT
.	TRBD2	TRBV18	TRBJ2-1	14	CASSPPGLINEQFF	TGTGCCAGCTCACCACCGGGACTAATTAATGAGCAGTTCTTC
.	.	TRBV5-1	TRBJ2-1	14	CASSPGVAYNEQFF	TGCGCCAGCAGCCCGGGGGTCGCCTACAATGAGCAGTTCTTC
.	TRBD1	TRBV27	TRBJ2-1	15	CASLPGDRSINEQFF	TGTGCCAGCCTACCGGGGGACAGGTCAATTAATGAGCAGTTCTTC
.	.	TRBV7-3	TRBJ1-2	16	CASSLGGKQRGYGYTF	TGTGCCAGCAGCTTAGGAGGGAAACAGAGAGGCTATGGCTACACCTTC
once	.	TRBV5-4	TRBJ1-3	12	CASSLSGNTIYF	TGTGCCAGCAGTTTGTCCGGAAACACCATATATTTT
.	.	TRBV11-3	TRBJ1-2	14	CASSLDPASYGYTF	TGTGCCAGCAGCTTAGATCCTGCAAGCTATGGCTACACCTTC
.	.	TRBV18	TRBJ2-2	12	CASSPSPGELFF	TGTGCCAGCTCACCAAGTCCCGGGGAGCTGTTTTTT
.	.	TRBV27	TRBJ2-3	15	CASSVQGMITDTQYF	TGTGCCAGCAGCGTCCAGGGGATGATCACAGATACGCAGTATTTT
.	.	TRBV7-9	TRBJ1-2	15	CASSLQQGRLDGYTF	TGTGCCAGCAGCCTACAACAGGGAAGGTTGGATGGCTACACCTTC
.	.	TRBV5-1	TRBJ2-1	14	CASSLRGGPNEQFF	TGCGCCAGCAGCTTAAGGGGAGGTCCGAATGAGCAGTTCTTC
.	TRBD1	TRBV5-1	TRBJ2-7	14	CASSLGTAIYEQYF	TGCGCCAGCAGCCTCGGGACAGCGATCTACGAGCAGTACTTC
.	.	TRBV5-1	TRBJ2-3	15	CASSLAWGVTDTQYF	TGCGCCAGCAGCTTGGCGTGGGGGGTCACAGATACGCAGTATTTT
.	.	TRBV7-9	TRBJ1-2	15	CASSPSAGSDYGYTF	TGTGCCAGCAGCCCCTCCGCAGGGAGCGACTATGGCTACACCTTC
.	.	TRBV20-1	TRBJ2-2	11	CSARGHGELFF	TGCAGTGCCCGGGGCCACGGGGAGCTGTTTTTT
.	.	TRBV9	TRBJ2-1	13	CASSSNPYNEQFF	TGTGCCAGCAGCTCCAATCCCTACAATGAGCAGTTCTTC
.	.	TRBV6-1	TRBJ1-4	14	CASSEDRANEKLFF	TGTGCCAGCAGTGAAGACAGGGCTAATGAAAAACTGTTTTTT
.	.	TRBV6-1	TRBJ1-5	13	CASITGRGQPQHF	TGTGCCAGCATCACAGGGAGAGGACAGCCCCAGCATTTT
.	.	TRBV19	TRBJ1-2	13	CASSRAGNYGYTF	TGTGCCAGTAGCAGAGCGGGGAACTATGGCTACACCTTC
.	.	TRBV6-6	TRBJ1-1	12	CASSFMNTEAFF	TGTGCCAGCAGTTTCATGAACACTGAAGCTTTCTTT
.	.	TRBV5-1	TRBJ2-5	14	CASSPRMGEETQYF	TGCGCCAGCAGCCCACGGATGGGGGAAGAGACCCAGTACTTC
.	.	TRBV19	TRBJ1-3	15	CASSFRGESENTIYF	TGTGCCAGTAGTTTCAGAGGGGAGTCTGAAAACACCATATATTTT
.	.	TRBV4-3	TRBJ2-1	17	CASSQDLTTVAYNEQFF	TGCGCCAGCAGCCAAGATCTAACGACAGTGGCCTACAATGAGCAGTTCTTC
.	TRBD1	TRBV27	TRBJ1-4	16	CASSFTGALGDEKLFF	TGTGCCAGCAGTTTTACAGGGGCGCTGGGGGATGAAAAACTGTTTTTT
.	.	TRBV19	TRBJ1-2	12	CASSPGSHGYTF	TGTGCCAGTAGTCCAGGGTCTCATGGCTACACCTTC
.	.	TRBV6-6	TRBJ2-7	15	CASSYSIVFSYEQYF	TGTGCCAGCAGTTACTCGATCGTCTTCTCCTACGAGCAGTACTTC
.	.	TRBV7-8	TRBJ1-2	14	CASSPMQASYGYTF	TGTGCCAGCAGTCCTATGCAGGCTTCCTATGGCTACACCTTC
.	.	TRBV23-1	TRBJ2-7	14	CASSLRVENYEQYF	TGCGCCAGCAGTCTAAGAGTGGAGAACTACGAGCAGTACTTC
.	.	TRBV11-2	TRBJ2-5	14	CASSLGSGLETQYF	TGTGCCAGCAGCCTGGGCTCGGGTTTAGAGACCCAGTACTTC
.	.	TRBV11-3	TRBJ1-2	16	CASSLGYGGSGYGYTF	TGTGCCAGCAGCTTAGGCTACGGGGGAAGTGGATATGGCTACACCTTC
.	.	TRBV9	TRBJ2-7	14	CASSGRDGPYEQYF	TGTGCCAGCAGCGGCCGGGACGGTCCCTACGAGCAGTACTTC
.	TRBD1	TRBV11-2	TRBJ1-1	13	CASSSDRDTEAFF	TGTGCCAGCAGCTCCGACAGGGACACTGAAGCTTTCTTT
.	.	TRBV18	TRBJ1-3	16	CASSPYDNISGNTIYF	TGTGCCAGCTCACCGTATGACAATATCTCTGGAAACACCATATATTTT